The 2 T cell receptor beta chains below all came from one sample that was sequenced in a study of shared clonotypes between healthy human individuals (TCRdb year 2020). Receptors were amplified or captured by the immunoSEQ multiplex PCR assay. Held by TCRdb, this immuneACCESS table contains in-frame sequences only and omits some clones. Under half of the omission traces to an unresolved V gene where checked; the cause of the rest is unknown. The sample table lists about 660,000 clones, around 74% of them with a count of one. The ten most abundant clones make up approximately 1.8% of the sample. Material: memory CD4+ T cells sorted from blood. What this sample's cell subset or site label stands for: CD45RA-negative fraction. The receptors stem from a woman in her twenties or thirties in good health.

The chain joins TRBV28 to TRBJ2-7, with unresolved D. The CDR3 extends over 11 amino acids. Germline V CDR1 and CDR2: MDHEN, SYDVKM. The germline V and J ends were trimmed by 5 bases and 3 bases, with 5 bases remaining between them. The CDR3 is CASSRYYEQYF. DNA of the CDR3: TGTGCCAGCAGTCGATACTACGAGCAGTACTTC.

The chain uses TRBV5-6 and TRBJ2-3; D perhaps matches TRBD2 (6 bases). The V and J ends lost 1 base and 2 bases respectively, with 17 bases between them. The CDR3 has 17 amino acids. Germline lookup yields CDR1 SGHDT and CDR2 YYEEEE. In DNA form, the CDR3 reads TGTGCCAGCAGCTTGTTACGGTCAGCGGGCCCCACAGATACGCAGTATTTT. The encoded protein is CASSLLRSAGPTDTQYF.